The clone carrying this T cell receptor (beta chain) occurred a few times. Antigen unknown. This record belongs to a study of beta chain features in type 1 diabetes. General study findings and limits: When Type 1 diabetes patients were examined, their TCRB CDR3s proved moderately but significantly shorter in all four CD4+ subsets. A potential PCR bias toward shorter templates would be equal in patient and control samples.

The authors reverse transcribed all of the isolated RNA, so sequencing captured expressed TCRB transcripts. This table comes from immunoSEQ multiplex PCR, and its TCRdb copy is limited to in-frame clones, with some not included. This sample has more than 550,000 clones, with about 14% found just once. The CDR3 is made up of 14 amino acids. The germline V gene encodes CDR1 LGHNA and CDR2 YNFKEQ. J gave up 4 bases and V 0 bases, and 1 base lay outside the gene matches. The TCR comes from a man in his late teens or twenties with type 1 diabetes. The rearrangement uses TRBV4-2 and TRBJ2-5, with TRBD2 identical over 8 bases. Sequencing was performed on naive CD4+ T cells from blood. The chain's CDR3 is CASSQELAGETQYF. CDR3 coding DNA: TGTGCCAGCAGCCAAGAGCTAGCGGGAGAGACCCAGTACTTC.